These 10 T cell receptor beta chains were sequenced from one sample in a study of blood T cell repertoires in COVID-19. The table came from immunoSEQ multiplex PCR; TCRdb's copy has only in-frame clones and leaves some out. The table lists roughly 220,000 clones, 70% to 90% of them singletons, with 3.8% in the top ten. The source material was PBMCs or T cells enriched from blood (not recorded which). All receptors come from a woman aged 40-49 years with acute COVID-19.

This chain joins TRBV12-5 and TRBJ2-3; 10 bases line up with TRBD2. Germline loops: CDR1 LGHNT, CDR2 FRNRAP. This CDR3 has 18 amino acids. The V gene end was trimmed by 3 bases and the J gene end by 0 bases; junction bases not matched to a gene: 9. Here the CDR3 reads CASGFGTSATSSTDTQYF. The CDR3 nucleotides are TGTGCTAGTGGTTTCGGGACTAGCGCCACTTCTAGCACAGATACGCAGTATTTT.

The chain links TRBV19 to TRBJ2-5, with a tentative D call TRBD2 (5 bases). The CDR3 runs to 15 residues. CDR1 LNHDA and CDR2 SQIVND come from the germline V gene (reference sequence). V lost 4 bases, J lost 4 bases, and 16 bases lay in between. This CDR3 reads CASSTPGSARETQYF. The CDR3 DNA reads TGTGCCAGTAGTACCCCAGGTAGCGCACGAGAGACCCAGTACTTC. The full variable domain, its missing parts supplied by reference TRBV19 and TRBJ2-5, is DGGITQSPKYLFRKEGQNVTLSCEQNLNHDAMYWYRQDPGQGLRLIYYSQIVNDFQKGDIAEGYSVSREKKESFPLTVTSAQKNPTAFYLCASSTPGSARETQYFGPGTRLLVL.

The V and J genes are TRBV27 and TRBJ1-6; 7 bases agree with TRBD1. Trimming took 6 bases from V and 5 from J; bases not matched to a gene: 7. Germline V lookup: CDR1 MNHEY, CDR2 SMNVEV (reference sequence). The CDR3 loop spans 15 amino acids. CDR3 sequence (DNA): TGTGCCAGCAGGACTCGACAGGGAGATAATTCACCCCTCCACTTT. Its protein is CASRTRQGDNSPLHF.

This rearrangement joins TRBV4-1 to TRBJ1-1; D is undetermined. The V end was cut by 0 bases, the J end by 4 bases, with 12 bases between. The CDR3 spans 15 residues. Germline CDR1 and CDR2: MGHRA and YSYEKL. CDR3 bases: TGCGCCAGCAGCCAAGATCCCAGGCAACTCACTGAAGCTTTCTTT. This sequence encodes CASSQDPRQLTEAFF.

CDR3 DNA: TGTGCCAGCGGCTCCGGGAGAGGGCTCACCTACGAGCAGTACTTC. Its translation: CASGSGRGLTYEQYF. The V and J genes are TRBV3-1 (or the pseudogene TRBV3-2) and TRBJ2-7; a possible D gene is TRBD2 (6 bases). Deletions cut 8 bases from V and 2 bases from J, with 19 bases between. Germline CDR1 LGHDT, CDR2 YNNKEL (reference sequence). This CDR3 is built from 15 residues.

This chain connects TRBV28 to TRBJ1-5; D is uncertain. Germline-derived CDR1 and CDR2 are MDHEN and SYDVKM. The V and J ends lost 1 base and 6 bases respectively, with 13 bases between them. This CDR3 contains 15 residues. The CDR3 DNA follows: TGTGCCAGCAGTTTATTGGCCCCTCCTGTTCAGCCCCAGCATTTT. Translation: CASSLLAPPVQPQHF.

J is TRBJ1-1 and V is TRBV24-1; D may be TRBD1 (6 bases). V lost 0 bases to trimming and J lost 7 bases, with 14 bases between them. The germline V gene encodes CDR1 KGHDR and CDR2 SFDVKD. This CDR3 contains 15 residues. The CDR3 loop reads CATSDLKQGPGEAFF. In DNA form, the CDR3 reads TGTGCCACCAGTGATTTGAAACAGGGCCCGGGTGAAGCTTTCTTT.

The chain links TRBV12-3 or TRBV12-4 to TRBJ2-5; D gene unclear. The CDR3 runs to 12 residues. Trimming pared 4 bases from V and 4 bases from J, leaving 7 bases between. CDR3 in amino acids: CASSYGPETQYF. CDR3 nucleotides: TGTGCCAGCAGTTATGGGCCAGAGACCCAGTACTTC.

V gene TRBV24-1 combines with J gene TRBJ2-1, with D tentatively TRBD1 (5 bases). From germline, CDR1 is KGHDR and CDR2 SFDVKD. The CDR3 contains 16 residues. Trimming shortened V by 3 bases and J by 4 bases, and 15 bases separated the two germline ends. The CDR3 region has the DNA TGTGCCACCAGTGATGGTCAGGGAAGATCATACAATGAGCAGTTCTTC. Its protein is CATSDGQGRSYNEQFF.

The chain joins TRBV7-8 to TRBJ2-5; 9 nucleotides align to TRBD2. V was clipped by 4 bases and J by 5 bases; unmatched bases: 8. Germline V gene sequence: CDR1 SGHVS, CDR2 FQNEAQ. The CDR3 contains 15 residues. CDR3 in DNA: TGTGCCAGCAGCTACCCGGATAGCGGGAGTGAGACCCAGTACTTC. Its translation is CASSYPDSGSETQYF.